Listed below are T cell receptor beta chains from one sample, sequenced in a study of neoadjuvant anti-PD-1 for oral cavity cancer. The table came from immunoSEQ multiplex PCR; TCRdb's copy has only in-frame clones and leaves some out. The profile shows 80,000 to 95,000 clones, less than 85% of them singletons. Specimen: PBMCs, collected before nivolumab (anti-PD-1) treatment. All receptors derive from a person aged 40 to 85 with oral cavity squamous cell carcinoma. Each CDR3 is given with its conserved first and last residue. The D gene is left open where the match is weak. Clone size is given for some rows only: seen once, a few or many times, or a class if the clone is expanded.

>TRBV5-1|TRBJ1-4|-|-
CASSLAGAGQNEKLFF
TGCGCCAGCAGCTTGGCCGGCGCAGGGCAGAATGAAAAACTGTTTTTT
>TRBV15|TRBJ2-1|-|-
CATSRDSYNEQFF
TGTGCCACCAGCCGAGACAGCTACAATGAGCAGTTCTTC
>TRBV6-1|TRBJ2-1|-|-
CASISANEQFF
TGTGCCAGCATTTCGGCGAATGAGCAGTTCTTC
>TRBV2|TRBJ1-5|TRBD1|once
CASRIDGTGFNQPQHF
TGTGCCAGCCGCATCGACGGGACAGGGTTCAATCAGCCCCAGCATTTT
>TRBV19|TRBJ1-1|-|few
CASTPGRVNTEAFF
TGTGCCAGTACCCCGGGCAGGGTGAACACTGAAGCTTTCTTT
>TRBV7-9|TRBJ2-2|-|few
CASSPGLTAGTGELFF
TGTGCCAGCAGCCCTGGACTTACCGCAGGCACCGGGGAGCTGTTTTTT
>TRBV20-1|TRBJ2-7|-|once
CSASELYEQYF
TGCAGTGCTAGCGAACTCTACGAGCAGTACTTC
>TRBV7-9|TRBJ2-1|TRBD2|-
CASSPGLAVYNEQFF
TGTGCCAGCAGCCCGGGACTAGCGGTATACAATGAGCAGTTCTTC
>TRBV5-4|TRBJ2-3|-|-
CASSLRLAYGTDTQYF
TGTGCCAGCAGCTTGAGGCTAGCGTATGGCACAGATACGCAGTATTTT
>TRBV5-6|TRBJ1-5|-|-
CASSLGQLSNQPQHF
TGTGCCAGCAGCTTGGGGCAGTTAAGCAATCAGCCCCAGCATTTT
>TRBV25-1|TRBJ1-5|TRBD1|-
CASAGTGGNQPQHF
TGTGCCAGCGCGGGGACAGGGGGCAATCAGCCCCAGCATTTT
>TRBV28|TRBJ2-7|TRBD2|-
CASRRLAGTYEQYF
TGTGCCAGCAGGCGGCTAGCGGGTACCTACGAGCAGTACTTC
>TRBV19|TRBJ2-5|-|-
CASSIKGSGTQYF
TGTGCCAGTAGTATAAAGGGGTCGGGGACCCAGTACTTC
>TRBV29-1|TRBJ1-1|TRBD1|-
CSVGTGDFRVNTEAFF
TGCAGCGTCGGGACAGGGGACTTTAGGGTGAACACTGAAGCTTTCTTT
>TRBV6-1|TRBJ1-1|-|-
CASSSPFRGTEAFF
TGTGCCAGCAGTTCCCCGTTTAGAGGCACTGAAGCTTTCTTT
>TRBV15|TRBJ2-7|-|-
CATSSDSSYEQYF
TGTGCCACCAGCTCCGACAGTTCCTACGAGCAGTACTTC
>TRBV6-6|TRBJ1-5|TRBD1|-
CASRNPGQGSNQPQHF
TGTGCCAGCAGAAACCCAGGACAGGGGAGCAATCAGCCCCAGCATTTT
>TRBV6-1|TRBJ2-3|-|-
CASSDRFTDTQYF
TGTGCCAGCAGTGACAGGTTCACAGATACGCAGTATTTT
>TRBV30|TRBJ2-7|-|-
CAWSPSERIYEQYF
TGTGCCTGGAGTCCATCGGAGCGGATCTACGAGCAGTACTTC
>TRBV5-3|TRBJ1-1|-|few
CARSGRGTEAFF
TGTGCCAGAAGCGGCAGGGGCACTGAAGCTTTCTTT
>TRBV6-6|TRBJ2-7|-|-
CASSLAVYEQYF
TGTGCCAGCAGTTTAGCAGTCTACGAGCAGTACTTC
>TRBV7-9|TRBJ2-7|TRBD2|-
CASSLSGRASDEQYF
TGTGCCAGCAGCTTAAGCGGGAGGGCCTCCGACGAGCAGTACTTC
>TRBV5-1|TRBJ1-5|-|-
CASSLAGLSNQPQHF
TGCGCCAGCAGCTTGGCGGGCTTGAGCAATCAGCCCCAGCATTTT
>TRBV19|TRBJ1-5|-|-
CASSIVVQYNQPQHF
TGTGCCAGTAGTATAGTCGTACAGTACAATCAGCCCCAGCATTTT
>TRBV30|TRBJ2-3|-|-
CAWSVQRDTQYF
TGTGCCTGGAGTGTACAAAGAGATACGCAGTATTTT
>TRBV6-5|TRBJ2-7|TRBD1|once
CASSSSGGYEQYF
TGTGCCAGCAGTTCGTCAGGGGGATACGAGCAGTACTTC
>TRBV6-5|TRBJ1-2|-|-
CASSYSRQPDHGYTF
TGTGCCAGCAGTTACTCACGACAGCCAGATCATGGCTACACCTTC
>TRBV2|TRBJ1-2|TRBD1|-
CASRGQLLGYTF
TGTGCCAGCAGGGGACAGCTACTTGGCTACACCTTC
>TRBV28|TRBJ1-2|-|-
CASSLSSGAGVNYGYTF
TGTGCCAGCAGTTTATCTTCCGGGGCAGGGGTTAACTATGGCTACACCTTC
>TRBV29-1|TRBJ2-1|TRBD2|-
CSKGLADNEQFF
TGCAGCAAGGGACTAGCGGACAATGAGCAGTTCTTC
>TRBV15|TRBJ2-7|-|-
CATAGSLTYEQYF
TGTGCCACCGCGGGGTCCCTGACCTACGAGCAGTACTTC
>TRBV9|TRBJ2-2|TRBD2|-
CASSVVSGTNTGELFF
TGTGCCAGCAGCGTAGTGAGCGGGACGAACACCGGGGAGCTGTTTTTT
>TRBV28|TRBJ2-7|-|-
CASTLGGLSSYEQYF
TGTGCCAGCACTCTCGGAGGTCTGAGCTCCTACGAGCAGTACTTC
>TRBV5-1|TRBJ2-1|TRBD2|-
CASSQGAGGGYNEQFF
TGCGCCAGCAGCCAAGGAGCGGGAGGGGGTTACAATGAGCAGTTCTTC
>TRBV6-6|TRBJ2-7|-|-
CASSYLTSGEQYF
TGTGCCAGCAGTTACCTAACGTCCGGGGAGCAGTACTTC
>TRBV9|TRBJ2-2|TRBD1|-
CASSVGQGANTGELFF
TGTGCCAGCAGCGTAGGACAGGGCGCGAACACCGGGGAGCTGTTTTTT
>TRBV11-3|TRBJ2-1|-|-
CASSSGGYENEQFF
TGTGCCAGCAGCTCTGGGGGGTATGAGAATGAGCAGTTCTTC
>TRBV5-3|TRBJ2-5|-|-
CARSLAGKFETQYF
TGTGCCAGAAGCTTGGCCGGCAAATTCGAGACCCAGTACTTC
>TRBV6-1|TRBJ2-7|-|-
CASGRLQTPHEQYF
TGTGCCAGCGGAAGACTCCAGACCCCCCACGAGCAGTACTTC
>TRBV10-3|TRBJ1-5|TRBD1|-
CAISESGTANQPQHF
TGTGCCATCAGTGAGTCAGGGACAGCCAATCAGCCCCAGCATTTT
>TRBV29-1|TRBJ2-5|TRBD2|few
CSVQPGGGEETQYF
TGCAGCGTTCAACCGGGGGGGGGAGAAGAGACCCAGTACTTC
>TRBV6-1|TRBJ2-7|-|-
CASARTRDNYEQYF
TGTGCCAGCGCTCGGACACGGGATAATTACGAGCAGTACTTC
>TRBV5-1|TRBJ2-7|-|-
CASGGAQGVNEQYF
TGCGCCAGCGGGGGGGCGCAGGGGGTAAACGAGCAGTACTTC
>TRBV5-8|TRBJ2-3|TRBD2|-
CASSLEAGGPDTQYF
TGTGCCAGCAGCTTGGAGGCGGGAGGGCCGGATACGCAGTATTTT
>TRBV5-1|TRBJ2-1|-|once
CASSFVGNEQFF
TGCGCCAGCAGCTTTGTCGGGAATGAGCAGTTCTTC
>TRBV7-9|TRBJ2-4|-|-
CASSQRDPGLKNIQYF
TGTGCCAGCAGCCAGAGGGATCCGGGTCTCAAAAACATTCAGTACTTC
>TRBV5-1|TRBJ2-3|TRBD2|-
CASSSGLAFGDTQYF
TGCGCCAGCAGCTCGGGACTAGCCTTTGGGGATACGCAGTATTTT
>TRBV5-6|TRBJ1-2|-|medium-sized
CASSRDIGYTF
TGTGCCAGCAGCCGGGACATTGGCTACACCTTC
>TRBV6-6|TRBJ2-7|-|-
CASGEGVGEQYF
TGTGCCAGCGGTGAGGGAGTTGGCGAGCAGTACTTC
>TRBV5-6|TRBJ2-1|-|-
CASSFWGVGYNEQFF
TGTGCCAGCAGCTTCTGGGGCGTCGGCTACAATGAGCAGTTCTTC
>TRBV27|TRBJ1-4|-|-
CASSLYRAEEKLFF
TGTGCCAGCAGTTTATACAGGGCCGAGGAAAAACTGTTTTTT
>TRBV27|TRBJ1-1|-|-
CASSLSQVANTEAFF
TGTGCCAGCAGTTTATCCCAGGTTGCGAACACTGAAGCTTTCTTT
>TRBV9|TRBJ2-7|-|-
CASSATGEQYF
TGTGCCAGCAGCGCGACTGGAGAGCAGTACTTC
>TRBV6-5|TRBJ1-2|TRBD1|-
CASSQGQFNGGYTF
TGTGCCAGCAGTCAGGGACAGTTTAACGGTGGCTACACCTTC
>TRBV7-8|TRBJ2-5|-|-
CASSWLGAQETQYF
TGTGCCAGCAGCTGGCTGGGTGCCCAAGAGACCCAGTACTTC